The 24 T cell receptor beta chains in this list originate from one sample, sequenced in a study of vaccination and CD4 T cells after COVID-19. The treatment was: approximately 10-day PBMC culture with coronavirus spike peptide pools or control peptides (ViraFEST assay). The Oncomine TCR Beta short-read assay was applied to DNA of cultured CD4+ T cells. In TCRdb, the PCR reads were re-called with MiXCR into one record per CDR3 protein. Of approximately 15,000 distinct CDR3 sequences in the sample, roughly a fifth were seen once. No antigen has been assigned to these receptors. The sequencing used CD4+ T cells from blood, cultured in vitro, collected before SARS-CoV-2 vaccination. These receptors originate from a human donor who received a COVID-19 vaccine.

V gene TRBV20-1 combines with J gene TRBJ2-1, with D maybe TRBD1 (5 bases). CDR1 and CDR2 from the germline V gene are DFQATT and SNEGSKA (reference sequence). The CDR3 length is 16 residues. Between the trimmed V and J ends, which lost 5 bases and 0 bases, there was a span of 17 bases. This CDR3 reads CSASSATAPSYNEQFF. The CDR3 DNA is TGCAGTGCTTCTTCCGCGACAGCCCCCTCCTACAATGAGCAGTTCTTC.

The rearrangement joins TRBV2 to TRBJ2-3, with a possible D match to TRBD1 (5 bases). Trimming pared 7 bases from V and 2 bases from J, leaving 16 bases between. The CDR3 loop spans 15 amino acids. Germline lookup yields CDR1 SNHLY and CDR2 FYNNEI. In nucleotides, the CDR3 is TGTGCCAGCATGAGAACGCGACAGAACACAGATACGCAGTATTTT. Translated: CASMRTRQNTDTQYF.

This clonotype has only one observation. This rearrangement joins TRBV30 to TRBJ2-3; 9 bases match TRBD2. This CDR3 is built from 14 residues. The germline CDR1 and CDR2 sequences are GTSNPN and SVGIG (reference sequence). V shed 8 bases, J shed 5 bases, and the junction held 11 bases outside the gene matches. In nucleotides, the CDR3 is TGTGCCCAAAGGGGGCTAGCGGGGAAAGATACGCAGTATTTT. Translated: CAQRGLAGKDTQYF.

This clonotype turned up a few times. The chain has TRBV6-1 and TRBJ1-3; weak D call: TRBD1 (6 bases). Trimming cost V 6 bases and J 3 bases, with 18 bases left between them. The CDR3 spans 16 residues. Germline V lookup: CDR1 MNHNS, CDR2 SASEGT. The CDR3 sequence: CASRPTGVMDGNTIYF. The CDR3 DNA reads TGTGCCAGCAGGCCGACAGGTGTAATGGATGGAAACACCATATATTTT.

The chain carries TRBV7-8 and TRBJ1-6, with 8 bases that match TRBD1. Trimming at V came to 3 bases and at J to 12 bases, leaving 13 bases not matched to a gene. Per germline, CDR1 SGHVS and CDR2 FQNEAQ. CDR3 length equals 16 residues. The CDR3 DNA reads TGTGCCAGCAGCTTTGGACAGGGCGGGACCCACGGACCCCTCCACTTT. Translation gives CASSFGQGGTHGPLHF.

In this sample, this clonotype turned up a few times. This CDR3 is CSVGRTGSTDTQYF. In DNA, the CDR3 is TGCAGCGTTGGCAGGACAGGGTCCACAGATACGCAGTATTTT. The rearrangement joins TRBV29-1 to TRBJ2-3; TRBD1 aligns across 8 bases. Germline assignment: CDR1 SQVTM and CDR2 ANQGSEA. This CDR3 region has 14 residues. Trimming removed 4 bases from V and 2 bases from J; junction bases left unmatched: 5.

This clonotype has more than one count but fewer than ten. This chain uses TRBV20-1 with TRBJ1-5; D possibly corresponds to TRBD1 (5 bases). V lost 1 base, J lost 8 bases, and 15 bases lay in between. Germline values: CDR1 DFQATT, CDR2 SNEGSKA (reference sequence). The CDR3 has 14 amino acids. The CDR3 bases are TGCAGTGCTAGAGCGGGGCGGTGGGGAGAGCCCCAGCATTTT. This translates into CSARAGRWGEPQHF.

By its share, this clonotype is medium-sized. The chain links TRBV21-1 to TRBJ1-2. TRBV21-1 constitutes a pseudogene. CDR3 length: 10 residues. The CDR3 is CASSKDGYTF. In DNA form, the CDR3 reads TGTGCCAGCAGCAAAGATGGCTACACCTTC.

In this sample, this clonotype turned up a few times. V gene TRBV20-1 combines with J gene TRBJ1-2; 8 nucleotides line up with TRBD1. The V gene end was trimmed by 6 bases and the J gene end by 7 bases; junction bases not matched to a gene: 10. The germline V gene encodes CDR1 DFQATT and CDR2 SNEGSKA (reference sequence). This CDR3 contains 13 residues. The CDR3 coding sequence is TGCAGTGCCTCCGACAGGGGAACCTTTGGCTACACCTTC. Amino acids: CSASDRGTFGYTF.

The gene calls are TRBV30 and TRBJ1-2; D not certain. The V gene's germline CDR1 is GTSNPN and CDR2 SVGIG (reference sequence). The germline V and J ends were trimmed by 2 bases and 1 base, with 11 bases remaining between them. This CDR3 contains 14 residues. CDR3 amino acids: CAWSTISYNYGYTF. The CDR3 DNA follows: TGTGCCTGGAGTACCATTTCTTATAACTATGGCTACACCTTC.

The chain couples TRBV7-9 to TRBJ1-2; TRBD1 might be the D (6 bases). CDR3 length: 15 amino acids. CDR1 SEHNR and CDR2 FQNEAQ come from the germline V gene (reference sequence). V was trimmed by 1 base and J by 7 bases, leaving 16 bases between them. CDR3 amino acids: CASSLVVPGASGYTF. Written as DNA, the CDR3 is TGTGCCAGCAGCTTAGTAGTTCCGGGGGCGAGTGGCTACACCTTC.

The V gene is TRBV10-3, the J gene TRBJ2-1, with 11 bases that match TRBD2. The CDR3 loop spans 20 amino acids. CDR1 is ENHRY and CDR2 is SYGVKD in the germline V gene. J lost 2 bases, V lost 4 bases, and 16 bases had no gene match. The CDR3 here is CAISGLLAGDLLTTYNEQFF. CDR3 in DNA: TGTGCCATCAGTGGTTTACTAGCGGGGGACTTACTCACTACCTACAATGAGCAGTTCTTC.

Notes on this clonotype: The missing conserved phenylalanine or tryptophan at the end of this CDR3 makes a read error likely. The CDR3 loop reads CASSPALRANGYTL. In DNA form, the CDR3 reads TGTGCCAGTAGTCCGGCCCTCCGAGCCAATGGCTACACCCTC. The chain is built from TRBV19 and TRBJ1-2; D not certain. Germline assignment: CDR1 LNHDA and CDR2 SQIVND (reference sequence). The V end was cut by 5 bases, the J end by 6 bases, with 16 bases between. The CDR3 totals 14 residues.

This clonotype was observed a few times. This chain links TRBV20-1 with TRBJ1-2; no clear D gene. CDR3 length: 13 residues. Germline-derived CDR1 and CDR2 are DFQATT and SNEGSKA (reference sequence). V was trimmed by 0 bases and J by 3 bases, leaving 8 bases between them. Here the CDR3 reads CSAREGSDYGYTF. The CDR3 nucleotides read TGCAGTGCTAGAGAGGGTAGTGACTATGGCTACACCTTC.

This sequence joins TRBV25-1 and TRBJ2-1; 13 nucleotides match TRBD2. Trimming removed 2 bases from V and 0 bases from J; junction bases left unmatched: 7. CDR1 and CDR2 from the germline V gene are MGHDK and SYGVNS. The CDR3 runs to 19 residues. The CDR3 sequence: CASSETSGGETGSYNEQFF. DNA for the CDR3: TGTGCCAGCAGTGAAACTAGCGGGGGGGAGACGGGCTCCTACAATGAGCAGTTCTTC.

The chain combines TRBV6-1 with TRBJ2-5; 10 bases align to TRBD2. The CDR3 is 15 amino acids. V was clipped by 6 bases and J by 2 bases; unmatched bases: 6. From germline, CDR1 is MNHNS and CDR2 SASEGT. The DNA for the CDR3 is TGTGCCAGCAGGCATAGCGGGGGGCGACAAGAGACCCAGTACTTC. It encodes CASRHSGGRQETQYF.

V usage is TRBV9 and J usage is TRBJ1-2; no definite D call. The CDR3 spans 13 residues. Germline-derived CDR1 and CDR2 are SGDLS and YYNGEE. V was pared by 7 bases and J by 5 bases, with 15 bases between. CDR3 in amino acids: CASVGGSGYGYTF. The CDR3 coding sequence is TGTGCCAGCGTCGGAGGGTCGGGATATGGCTACACCTTC.

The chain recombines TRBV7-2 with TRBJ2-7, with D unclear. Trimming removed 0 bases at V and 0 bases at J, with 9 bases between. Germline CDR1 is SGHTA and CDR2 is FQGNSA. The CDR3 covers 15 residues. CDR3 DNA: TGTGCCAGCAGCTTAGCACCGGGCTACTCCTACGAGCAGTACTTC. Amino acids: CASSLAPGYSYEQYF.

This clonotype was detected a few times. In DNA form, the CDR3 reads TGTGCCAGTAGTCGGACAGGGGAGAACACCGGGGAGCTGTTTTTT. Translation: CASSRTGENTGELFF. This chain connects TRBV19 to TRBJ2-2; TRBD1 matches 9 bases. Trimming took 5 bases from V and 1 from J; bases not matched to a gene: 2. From germline, CDR1 is LNHDA and CDR2 SQIVND (reference sequence). The CDR3 has 15 residues.

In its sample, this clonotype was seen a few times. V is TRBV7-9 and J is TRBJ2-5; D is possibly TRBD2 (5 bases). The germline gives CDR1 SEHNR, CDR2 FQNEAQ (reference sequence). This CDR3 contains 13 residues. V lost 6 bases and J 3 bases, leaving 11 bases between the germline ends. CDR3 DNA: TGTGCCAGCAGTACTAGTCTGAAAGAGACCCAGTACTTC. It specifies CASSTSLKETQYF.

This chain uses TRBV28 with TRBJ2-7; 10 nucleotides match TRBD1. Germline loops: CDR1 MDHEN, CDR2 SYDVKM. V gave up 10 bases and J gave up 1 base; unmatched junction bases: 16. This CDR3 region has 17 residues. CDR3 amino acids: CATSGQGLLGGSYEQYF. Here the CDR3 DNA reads TGTGCCACCTCGGGACAGGGGCTGCTAGGTGGATCCTACGAGCAGTACTTC.

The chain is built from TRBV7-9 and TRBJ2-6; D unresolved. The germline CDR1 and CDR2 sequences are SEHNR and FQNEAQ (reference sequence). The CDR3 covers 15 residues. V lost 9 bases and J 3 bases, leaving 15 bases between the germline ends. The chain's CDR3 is CASSRFVGGANVLTF. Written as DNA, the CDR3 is TGTGCCAGTAGTAGGTTCGTAGGTGGGGCCAACGTCCTGACTTTC.

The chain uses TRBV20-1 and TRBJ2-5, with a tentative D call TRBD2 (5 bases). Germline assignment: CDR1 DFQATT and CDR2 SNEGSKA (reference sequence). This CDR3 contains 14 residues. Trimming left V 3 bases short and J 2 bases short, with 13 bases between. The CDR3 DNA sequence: TGCAGTGCTAGGGAGGTAACTTATCAAGAGACCCAGTACTTC. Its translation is CSAREVTYQETQYF.

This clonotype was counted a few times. The CDR3 is CASSRDRAKNIQYF. In DNA, the CDR3 is TGTGCCAGTAGTAGGGACAGGGCCAAAAACATTCAGTACTTC. V usage is TRBV19 and J usage is TRBJ2-4; the match to TRBD1 covers 8 bases. Trimming at V came to 4 bases and at J to 1 base, leaving 0 bases not matched to a gene. The CDR3 contains 14 residues. From germline, CDR1 is LNHDA and CDR2 SQIVND (reference sequence). Drawing the rest from reference TRBV19 and TRBJ2-4, the complete variable domain is DGGITQSPKYLFRKEGQNVTLSCEQNLNHDAMYWYRQDPGQGLRLIYYSQIVNDFQKGDIAEGYSVSREKKESFPLTVTSAQKNPTAFYLCASSRDRAKNIQYFGAGTRLSVL.